This T cell receptor (beta chain) was documented in a study of shared clonotypes between healthy human individuals (dated by TCRdb to the early 2020s). About the full investigation: Three men and two women, aged 18 to 49 years, made up the cohort. For each donor, CD4 naive and CD4 memory were each given three plates, CD8 naive was given two plates, and CD8 memory was given one plate. To estimate repertoire size and how much clonotypes are shared between individuals, the study performed deep sequencing of blood TCR repertoires from five healthy adults. Libraries were prepared and TCR repertoires were sequenced by different laboratories using diverse techniques, in order to increase sequencing depth and limit assay-specific biases. Each donor's leukapheresis produced roughly between roughly 0.94 and 9.5 billion PBMCs.

The CDR3 spans 16 residues, from the cysteine through the phenylalanine. The kept DNA is CDR3 alone, 48 bases in frame from the first base. Per the germline V gene, SGHDT is the CDR1 and YYEEEE is the CDR2. Trimming accounts for 0 bases at V and 5 bases at J, while the number of junction bases matched to no gene is 5. With respect to this clone: Its antigen is still unknown. Within one base of it there is no much larger clone, and no base qualities were kept.

TCR CDR3 regions were amplified from genomic DNA by multiplex PCR using the deep immunoSEQ assay. For each cell subset, the extracted genomic DNA was distributed evenly across all wells of several immunoSEQ 96-well plates, and each plate served as one replicate. For sorted subsets, 200 to 250 ng of genomic DNA, equivalent to about 30,000 T cell genomes, went into each replicate PCR. Purified libraries were measured with a Qubit 3.0 fluorometer, size-checked on a Bioanalyzer 2100, and measured again with the KAPA Library Quantification kit. Each immunoSEQ 96-well plate was sequenced on its own single-read 150-cycle Illumina NextSeq 550 flow cell. The study's processing was this. Because the immunoSEQ output included only junctional sequences and no quality scores, the filtering could not be the same as the filtering used for full-length reads. To assign V/J genes and CDR3, sequences were annotated against IMGT germline references using PyIR, a Python wrapper for IgBLAST v1.9. Any read was removed if the V/J assignment was weak (E-value above 1e-6), the CDR3 was missing, or the read contained stop codons, out-of-frame junctions, or ambiguous translated residues. A V3J clonotype was defined by an identical inferred V gene, J gene, and CDR3 amino acid sequence. Percentage overlap between repertoires was computed as shared unique clonotypes divided by the size of the smaller repertoire. RTK rarefaction, the Chao1 estimator, and Recon v2.1 estimates of unobserved clonotypes were used to assess repertoire richness. Generation probabilities for all TCRbeta clonotypes obtained by the gDNA method from a handful of donors were computed using OLGA. TCRdb stores this immuneACCESS table with in-frame sequences only. Part of the clones is absent; in the studies checked, under half of the shortfall reflects unresolved V genes, and no reason is known for the rest. V, J and clone size are taken as reported in that table, and D and trimming were inferred from the DNA itself. This sample lists approximately 980,000 clones; more than 75% were detected once. The ten biggest clones cover around 1.4% of the sample.

Donors were healthy HIV-negative adults with no recently reported acute infections or vaccinations. Every donor was a Caucasian adult living in Nashville, Tennessee, USA. CD4+ T cells were enriched by magnetic negative selection; naive cells were then positively selected on CD45RA, and the negative fraction formed the memory subset. After blood collection by leukapheresis, PBMCs were isolated using Ficoll-Histopaque density gradient centrifugation and then cryopreserved in the vapor phase of liquid nitrogen. Analytical flow cytometry was used to check the purity and quantity of every magnetically sorted T cell population. From each sorted fraction, genomic DNA was isolated and quantified by UV absorbance on a Nanodrop 2000c. Study-level results and caveats: Incomplete sequencing was indicated by rarefaction of sorted-subset datasets, despite the large sequencing depth. Compared with non-shared clonotypes, the clonotypes found in all four sorted-subset donors had higher generation probabilities. Pairwise subsampling indicated that sequencing depth was expected to affect the degree of clonotype sharing among donors. Sharing across a few donors was observed for approximately 5% of naive CD4, 3% to 3.5% of naive CD8, over 2% of memory CD4, and approximately 0.41% of memory CD8 clonotypes. Larger estimated clonotype richness was generally found for naive subsets than for memory subsets. Sampling was restricted to blood, and TCR repertoires in tissue are likely to differ from TCR repertoires in blood. Because the study included a small number of donors, the genetic and exposure-history diversity represented was limited.

The sequenced material came from memory CD4+ T cells sorted from blood. The meaning of the sample's cell subset or site label: CD45RA-negative fraction. The sequence was obtained from a man younger than 30 in good health. Here the chain combines TRBV5-6 and TRBJ2-2, and 9 junctional nucleotides match TRBD2. The DNA sequence is as follows: TGTGCCAGCAGCTTGGTTGGGACTAGCCAGACCGGGGAGCTGTTTTTT. It codes for CASSLVGTSQTGELFF.